A single sample gave rise to the 23 T cell receptor beta chains below, sequenced in a study of post-analysis software for immune sequencing data. Whole-study results and caveats: In patients, TRBV5-6, TRBV5-1 and TRBV20-1 belonged to 4 or 5 TRBV segments found more frequently than in controls.

Unique molecular identifiers had been added to the TCR beta cDNA libraries. TCRdb called the PCR reads again in MiXCR, with one record for every CDR3 protein. This repertoire shows 750,000 to 950,000 distinct CDR3 sequences, about 57% found once; its top ten account for about 4.8%. These receptors lack a known antigen. Material: blood. Source of these receptors: a girl aged 5 to 17 with multiple sclerosis.

This clonotype turned up a few times. This chain links TRBV3-1 with TRBJ2-3, with TRBD2 matching over 10 bases. The CDR3 consists of 16 residues. Germline assignment: CDR1 LGHDT and CDR2 YNNKEL (reference sequence). Trimming took 1 base from V and 5 from J; bases not matched to a gene: 6. This CDR3 reads CASSQVLAGVLDTQYF. CDR3 DNA: TGTGCCAGCAGCCAAGTCCTAGCGGGAGTGTTAGATACGCAGTATTTT.

This clonotype showed up just a few times. The chain combines TRBV6-6 with TRBJ2-7; unclear D gene. V lost 3 bases to trimming and J lost 2 bases, with 5 bases between them. The germline V gene encodes CDR1 MNHNY and CDR2 SVGAGI (reference sequence). The CDR3 sequence is 12 residues long. The CDR3, as DNA: TGTGCCAGCAGTTATATCGCCTACGAGCAGTACTTC. It codes for CASSYIAYEQYF.

The chain has TRBV15 and TRBJ2-4; 7 nucleotides agree with TRBD2. V was pared by 9 bases and J by 2 bases, with 4 bases of the junction left unmatched. The CDR3 is 13 amino acids. Germline V CDR1 and CDR2: LNHNV, YYDKDF (reference sequence). The CDR3 nucleotides are TGTGCCACTCGGCGGGGGTCCAAAAACATTCAGTACTTC. Protein product: CATRRGSKNIQYF.

Only one count was recorded for this clonotype. The chain employs TRBV5-1 and TRBJ2-1; a weak D match, TRBD2 (7 bases). The length of the CDR3 is 14 residues. Per the germline V gene, CDR1 is SGHRS and CDR2 is YFSETQ. Trimming pared 7 bases from V and 2 bases from J, leaving 13 bases between. CDR3 residues: CASGQRDAYNEQFF. CDR3 DNA sequence: TGCGCCAGCGGACAGCGGGACGCCTACAATGAGCAGTTCTTC.

In the case of this clonotype: The junction differs from germline at one of its ends, possibly a read error. The chain uses TRBV2 and TRBJ2-3; weak D call: TRBD1 (5 bases). The germline gives CDR1 SNHLY, CDR2 FYNNEI. The CDR3 spans 14 residues. Here the CDR3 DNA reads TGTGCCGGCAGGGATGGTAGGGTGACAGATACGCAGTATTTT. This translates into CAGRDGRVTDTQYF.

This sequence joins TRBV29-1 and TRBJ2-7; possibly TRBD2 for D (5 bases). The CDR3 spans 16 residues. Germline CDR1 and CDR2: SQVTM and ANQGSEA. V gave up 0 bases and J gave up 2 bases, with 17 bases separating them. As DNA, the CDR3 is TGCAGCGTTGAAGATCCCAGCGTCGGAGGAACCTACGAGCAGTACTTC. It codes for CSVEDPSVGGTYEQYF.

The CDR3 DNA is TGTGCCAGCAGTTGGGGGCCAGGCACTGAAGCTTTCTTT. Its protein product is CASSWGPGTEAFF. This chain joins TRBV12-3 or TRBV12-4 and TRBJ1-1; the D gene is possibly TRBD1 (6 bases). The CDR3 covers 13 residues. The germline V and J ends were trimmed by 4 bases and 4 bases, with 10 bases remaining between them.

This chain joins TRBV7-2 and TRBJ2-6; TRBD1 agrees at 9 bases. Germline V gene lookup returns CDR1 SGHTA and CDR2 FQGNSA. The CDR3 contains 18 residues. The ends lost 2 bases at V and 2 bases at J; junction bases unmatched: 7. DNA for the CDR3: TGTGCCAGCAGCTTATACGGGACAGGGAGCACTGGGGCCAACGTCCTGACTTTC. As protein: CASSLYGTGSTGANVLTF.

The chain joins TRBV2 to TRBJ2-7; possible D gene TRBD2, 6 bases. The DNA end favors TRBJ2-5, so the J call may be wrong. Germline loops: CDR1 SNHLY, CDR2 FYNNEI. The CDR3 sequence is 15 residues long. CDR3 sequence (DNA): TGTGCCAGCAGTGAGACTACCCTGGGGGGTGAGACCCAGTACTTC. It translates to CASSETTLGGETQYF.

The table lists this clonotype with a few counts. One end of the junction is discordant with germline, which a read error may explain. The V gene is TRBV12-3 or TRBV12-4, the J gene TRBJ1-6; unclear D gene. The CDR3 has 14 residues. CDR3 bases: TGTGCCAGCAGTTTTAACTCGGCGGGGTCACCCCCCCACTTT. Its protein is CASSFNSAGSPPHF.

The rearrangement uses TRBV14 and TRBJ2-1, with D maybe TRBD2 (6 bases). The CDR3 is 13 amino acids. Between the trimmed V and J ends, which lost 6 bases and 6 bases, there was a span of 12 bases. CDR1 and CDR2 (germline): SGHDN, FVKESK. CDR3 sequence (DNA): TGTGCCAGCAGGCCAGGGACTGTCAATGAGCAGTTCTTC. It specifies CASRPGTVNEQFF. The complete variable domain, with remaining parts taken from reference TRBV14 and TRBJ2-1, reads EAGVTQFPSHSVIEKGQTVTLRCDPISGHDNLYWYRRVMGKEIKFLLHFVKESKQDESGMPNNRFLAERTGGTYSTLKVQPAELEDSGVYFCASRPGTVNEQFFGPGTRLTVL.

J is TRBJ2-5 and V is TRBV7-2, with D perhaps matching TRBD1 or TRBD2 (5 bases each). The CDR3 runs to 13 residues. With 4 bases removed from V and 6 bases from J, the gap between germline ends came to 12 bases. Germline assignment: CDR1 SGHTA and CDR2 FQGNSA. DNA of the CDR3: TGTGCCAGCAGCTCCCCGGGGCGCAAGACCCAGTACTTC. Amino acid sequence: CASSSPGRKTQYF.

The chain uses TRBV25-1 and TRBJ2-6, with 8 nucleotides matching TRBD2. The CDR3 totals 20 residues. Germline CDR1 is MGHDK and CDR2 is SYGVNS. Trimming removed 4 bases from V and 0 bases from J; junction bases left unmatched: 14. The CDR3 DNA sequence: TGTGCCAGCAGTGGATCCCGTTCGGAGCGGGAGACCTCTGGGGCCAACGTCCTGACTTTC. It specifies CASSGSRSERETSGANVLTF.

The gene calls are TRBV13 and TRBJ1-2; D gene unclear. V lost 5 bases to trimming and J lost 5 bases, with 9 bases between them. Germline CDR1 and CDR2: PRHDT and FYEKMQ (reference sequence). The CDR3 length is 12 residues. CDR3 residues: CASSQRRYGYTF. CDR3 bases: TGTGCCAGCAGCCAGCGACGGTATGGCTACACCTTC.

This chain links TRBV7-3 with TRBJ2-1; D uncertain. V shed 2 bases and J shed 2 bases, with 13 bases lying between them. CDR1 SGHTA and CDR2 FQGTGA come from the germline V gene. The CDR3 is 16 amino acids. The CDR3 reads CASSLDPSKAYNEQFF. DNA for the CDR3: TGTGCCAGCAGCTTAGACCCCTCGAAGGCCTACAATGAGCAGTTCTTC.

There are a few counts of this clonotype. The chain joins TRBV6-5 to TRBJ2-7; tentative D call: TRBD2 (5 bases). V was cut by 5 bases and J by 8 bases, with 10 bases left in between. The CDR3 length is 11 residues. CDR1 and CDR2 from the germline V gene are MNHEY and SVGAGI. The CDR3 reads CASSPGLKQYF. In DNA form, the CDR3 reads TGTGCCAGCAGTCCTGGACTCAAGCAGTACTTC.

The genes are TRBV28 and TRBJ2-7, with TRBD2 matching 8 bases. V lost 4 bases to trimming and J lost 10 bases; unmatched junction nucleotides: 12. Germline V gene sequence: CDR1 MDHEN, CDR2 SYDVKM. The CDR3 is made up of 14 amino acids. CDR3 in DNA: TGTGCCAGCAGTTCCGGCGGGGGGAAGTCGGCCCAGTACTTC. Translated: CASSSGGGKSAQYF. Using reference TRBV28 and TRBJ2-7 for the parts outside the CDR3, the full variable domain is DVKVTQSSRYLVKRTGEKVFLECVQDMDHENMFWYRQDPGLGLRLIYFSYDVKMKEKGDIPEGYSVSREKKERFSLILESASTNQTSMYLCASSSGGGKSAQYFGPGTRLTVT.

In its sample, this clonotype was seen a few times. The rearrangement joins TRBV6-6 to TRBJ2-5; D unresolved. Per germline, CDR1 MNHNY and CDR2 SVGAGI (reference sequence). V was cut by 4 bases and J by 0 bases, with 9 bases left in between. This CDR3 spans 14 amino acids. The CDR3 DNA is TGTGCCAGCAGTTTCCGGGCCTACCAAGAGACCCAGTACTTC. Protein sequence: CASSFRAYQETQYF.

The chain joins TRBV7-8 to TRBJ1-5, with 8 positions matching TRBD1. Germline V gene sequence: CDR1 SGHVS, CDR2 FQNEAQ. The CDR3 length is 14 residues. With 6 bases clipped from V and 4 bases from J, the junction kept 5 bases outside the gene matches. The CDR3 DNA reads TGTGCCAGCAGACAAACAGGGGGTAATCAGCCCCAGCATTTT. It yields the protein CASRQTGGNQPQHF.

J is TRBJ1-1 and V is TRBV4-1; 7 bases match TRBD1. The length of the CDR3 is 16 residues. Unmatched junction bases numbered 13, after V lost 1 base and J lost 8 bases. Looked up from germline, CDR1 is MGHRA and CDR2 is YSYEKL. CDR3 nucleotides: TGCGCCAGCAGCCAAGCCACCGGGGCAGGGGGATCAGAAGCTTTCTTT. Translating gives CASSQATGAGGSEAFF.

This clonotype has a handful of counts. The chain joins TRBV7-9 to TRBJ2-1; 13 bases agree with TRBD2. The length of the CDR3 is 15 residues. Looked up from germline, CDR1 is SEHNR and CDR2 is FQNEAQ (reference sequence). V was pared by 5 bases and J by 8 bases, with 6 bases of the junction left unmatched. The CDR3 DNA reads as TGTGCCAGCAGCAGAGGACTAGCGGGAGTGGATGAGCAGTTCTTC. As protein: CASSRGLAGVDEQFF.

This rearrangement joins TRBV6-1 to TRBJ2-3; weak D call: TRBD2 (7 bases). Germline values: CDR1 MNHNS, CDR2 SASEGT. The V and J ends lost 3 bases and 6 bases respectively, with 13 bases between them. CDR3 length: 14 amino acids. Here the CDR3 DNA reads TGTGCCAGCAGTGATTCTGCGGGGGCGGATACGCAGTATTTT. Its protein is CASSDSAGADTQYF.

This clonotype appeared a few times. The rearrangement links TRBV6-4 to TRBJ2-1; 8 nucleotides line up with TRBD2. There are 13 residues in the CDR3. Germline V gives CDR1 MRHNA, CDR2 SNTAGT. Trimming took 3 bases from V and 15 from J; bases not matched to a gene: 10. This CDR3 is CASSESAGGIAFF. The CDR3 DNA reads TGTGCCAGCAGTGAATCGGCGGGGGGTATTGCGTTCTTC.